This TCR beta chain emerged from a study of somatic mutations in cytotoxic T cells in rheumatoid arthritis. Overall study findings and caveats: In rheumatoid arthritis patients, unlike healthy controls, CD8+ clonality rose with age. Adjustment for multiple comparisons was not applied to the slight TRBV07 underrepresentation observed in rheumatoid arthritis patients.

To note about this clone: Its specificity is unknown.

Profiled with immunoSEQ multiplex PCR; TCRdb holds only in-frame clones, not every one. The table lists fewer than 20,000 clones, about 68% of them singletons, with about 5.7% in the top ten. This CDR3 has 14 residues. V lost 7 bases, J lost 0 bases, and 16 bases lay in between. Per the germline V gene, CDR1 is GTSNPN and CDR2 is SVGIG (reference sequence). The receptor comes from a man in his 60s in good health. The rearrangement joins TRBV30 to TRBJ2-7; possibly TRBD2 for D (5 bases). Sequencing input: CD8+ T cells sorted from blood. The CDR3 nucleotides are TGTGCCTCAAACTTGCCGGGGTTCTCCTACGAGCAGTACTTC. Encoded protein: CASNLPGFSYEQYF.